Detailed here is one T cell receptor (beta chain). What it recognizes is unknown. This sample is part of a study of blood T cells in healthy people across ages. General study findings and limits: Lack of knowledge of donor CMV status possibly confounded expanded clonotype changes. A greater number of naive CD4+ cells and higher diversity distinguished long-lived donors from aged donors.

The CDR3 runs to 14 residues. Germline CDR1 MNHEY, CDR2 SVGAGI. V trimming: 4 bases; J trimming: 4 bases; junction bases outside the gene matches: 5. The second PCR ran about 6 to 11 cycles with a sample-barcoded 5' primer and J-beta primers. Every cDNA was tagged by a template-switch adaptor with 12 random nucleotides. TCRdb itself ran the 5' RACE reads through MiXCR, one entry per CDR3 protein. The profile covers about 800,000 distinct CDR3 sequences, with approximately 25% appearing a single time and under 4.5% taken by the ten largest. The sample was also reused in another study, on T cells of mothers and their children.

The chain recombines TRBV6-5 with TRBJ2-3, with 7 bases fitting TRBD2. This sequence originates from a boy aged 5-17 years in good health. Sequenced sample: blood. The CDR3 here is CASSSERDPDTQYF. The CDR3 nucleotides read TGTGCCAGCAGTTCAGAGCGGGACCCAGATACGCAGTATTTT.